This T cell receptor (beta chain) stems from a study of shared clonotypes between healthy human individuals. Study-wide findings and caveats: In general, naive subsets displayed greater estimated richness than memory subsets did. The donor pool, a small one, limited the genetic and exposure-history diversity represented.

Under the authors' procedure: ImmunoSEQ supplied junction-only sequences lacking quality scores, so filtering was different. Data came from immunoSEQ multiplex PCR; TCRdb stores just in-frame clones and leaves some out. V, J and clone size are taken as reported in that table, and D and trimming were inferred from the DNA itself. The sample lists some 2.3 million clones; approximately 93% were seen once. A note on this clone: Its antigen is not known.

Germline assignment: CDR1 SGHTA and CDR2 FQGNSA. This CDR3 is built from 15 residues. Trimming took off 7 bases at V and 0 bases at J, with 14 bases between the two ends. The chain joins TRBV7-2 to TRBJ2-3; D remains unclear. This TCR derives from a man aged 18 to 30 in good health. Some clones in this sample may be carry-over from other donors' samples. What was sequenced was naive CD4+ T cells from PBMCs. As for subset: CD45RA+ positively selected. The CDR3 spells CASTSPASSTDTQYF. DNA of the CDR3: TGTGCCAGCACCTCCCCGGCATCGAGCACAGATACGCAGTATTTT. The variable domain in full, with the rest retrieved from reference TRBV7-2 and TRBJ2-3, is GAGVSQSPSNKVTEKGKDVELRCDPISGHTALYWYRQSLGQGLEFLIYFQGNSAPDKSGLPSDRFSAERTGGSVSTLTIQRTQQEDSAVYLCASTSPASSTDTQYFGPGTRLTVL.